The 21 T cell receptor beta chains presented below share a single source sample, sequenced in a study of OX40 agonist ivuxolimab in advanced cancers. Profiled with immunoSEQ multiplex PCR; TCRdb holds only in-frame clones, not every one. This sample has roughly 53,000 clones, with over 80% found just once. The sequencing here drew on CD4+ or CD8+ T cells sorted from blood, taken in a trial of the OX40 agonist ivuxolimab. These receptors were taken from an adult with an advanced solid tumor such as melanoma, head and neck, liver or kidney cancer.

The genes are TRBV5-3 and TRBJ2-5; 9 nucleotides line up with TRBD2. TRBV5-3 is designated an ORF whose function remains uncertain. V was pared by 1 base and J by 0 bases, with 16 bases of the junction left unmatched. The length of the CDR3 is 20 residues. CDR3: CARSLTFASGAARYQETQYF. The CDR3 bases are TGTGCCAGAAGCTTGACCTTTGCTAGCGGGGCCGCTCGGTACCAAGAGACCCAGTACTTC.

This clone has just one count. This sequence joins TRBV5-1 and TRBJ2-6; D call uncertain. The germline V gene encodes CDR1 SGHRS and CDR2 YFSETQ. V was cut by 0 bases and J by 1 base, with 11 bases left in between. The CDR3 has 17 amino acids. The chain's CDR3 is CASSLADTTSGANVLTF. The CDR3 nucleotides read TGCGCCAGCAGCTTGGCCGACACAACGTCTGGGGCCAACGTCCTGACTTTC.

CDR3 in DNA: TGTGCCAGCAGCCTCATCGGACAACCCTTCGAGCAGTACTTC. Amino acids: CASSLIGQPFEQYF. This rearrangement joins TRBV27 to TRBJ2-7; D is possibly TRBD1 (5 bases). V was clipped by 6 bases and J by 6 bases, with 18 bases between them. The CDR3 contains 14 residues. From germline, CDR1 is MNHEY and CDR2 SMNVEV (reference sequence).

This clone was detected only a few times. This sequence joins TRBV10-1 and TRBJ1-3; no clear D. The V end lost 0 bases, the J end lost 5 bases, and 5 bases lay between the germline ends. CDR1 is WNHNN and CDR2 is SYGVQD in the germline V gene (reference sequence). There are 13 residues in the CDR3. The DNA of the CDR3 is TGCGCCAGCAGTGAGTCGGGAAGAAACACCATATATTTT. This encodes CASSESGRNTIYF.

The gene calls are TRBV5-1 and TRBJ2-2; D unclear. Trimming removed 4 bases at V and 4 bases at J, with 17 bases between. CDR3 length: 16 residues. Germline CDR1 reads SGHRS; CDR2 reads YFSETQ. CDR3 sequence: CASSPVQGEITGELFF. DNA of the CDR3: TGCGCCAGCAGCCCGGTTCAAGGAGAGATCACCGGGGAGCTGTTTTTT. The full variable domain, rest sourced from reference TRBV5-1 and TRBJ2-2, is KAGVTQTPRYLIKTRGQQVTLSCSPISGHRSVSWYQQTPGQGLQFLFEYFSETQRNKGNFPGRFSGRQFSNSRSEMNVSTLELGDSALYLCASSPVQGEITGELFFGEGSRLTVL.

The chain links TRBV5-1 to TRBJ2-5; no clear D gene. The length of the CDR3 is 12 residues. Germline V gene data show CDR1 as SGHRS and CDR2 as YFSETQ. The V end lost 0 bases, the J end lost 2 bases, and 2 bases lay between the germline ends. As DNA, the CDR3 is TGCGCCAGCAGCTTGGCTCAAGAGACCCAGTACTTC. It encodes CASSLAQETQYF.

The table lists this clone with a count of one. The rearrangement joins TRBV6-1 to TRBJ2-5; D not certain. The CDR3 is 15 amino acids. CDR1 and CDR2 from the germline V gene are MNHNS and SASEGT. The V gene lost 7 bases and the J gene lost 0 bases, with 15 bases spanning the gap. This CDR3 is CASTSRAAYQETQYF. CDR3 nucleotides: TGTGCCAGCACGTCTCGGGCAGCGTACCAAGAGACCCAGTACTTC.

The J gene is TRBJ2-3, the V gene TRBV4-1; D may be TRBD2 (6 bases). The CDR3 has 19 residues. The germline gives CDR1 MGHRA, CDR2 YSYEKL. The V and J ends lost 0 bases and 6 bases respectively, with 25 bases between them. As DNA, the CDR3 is TGCGCCAGCAGCCAAGAGCTCGGGGTTGATAGCGGAGCCCGGGATACGCAGTATTTT. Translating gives CASSQELGVDSGARDTQYF.

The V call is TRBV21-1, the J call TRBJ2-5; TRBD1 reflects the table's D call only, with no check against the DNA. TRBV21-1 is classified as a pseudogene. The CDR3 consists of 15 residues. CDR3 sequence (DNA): TGTGCCAGCAGCCCTTACAGGGGGCGCGGGGAGACCCAGTACTTC. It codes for CASSPYRGRGETQYF.

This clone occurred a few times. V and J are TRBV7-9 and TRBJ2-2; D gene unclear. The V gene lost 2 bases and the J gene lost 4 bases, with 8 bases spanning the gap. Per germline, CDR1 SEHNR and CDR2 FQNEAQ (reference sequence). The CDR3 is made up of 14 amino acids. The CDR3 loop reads CASSLPDPTGELFF. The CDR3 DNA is TGTGCCAGCAGCTTACCAGACCCCACCGGGGAGCTGTTTTTT.

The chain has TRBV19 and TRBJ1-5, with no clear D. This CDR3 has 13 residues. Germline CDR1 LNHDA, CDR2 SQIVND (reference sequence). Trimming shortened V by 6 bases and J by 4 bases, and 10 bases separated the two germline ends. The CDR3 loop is CASSGVLNQPQHF. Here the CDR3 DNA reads TGTGCCAGTAGCGGGGTCCTAAATCAGCCCCAGCATTTT.

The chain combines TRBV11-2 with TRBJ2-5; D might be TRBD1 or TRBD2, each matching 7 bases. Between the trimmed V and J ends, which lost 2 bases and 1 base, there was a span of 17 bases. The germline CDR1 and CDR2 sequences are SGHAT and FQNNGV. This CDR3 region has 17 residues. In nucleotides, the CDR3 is TGTGCCAGCAGCTTAAATCAGGGGGGGGCCGCCCAAGAGACCCAGTACTTC. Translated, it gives CASSLNQGGAAQETQYF. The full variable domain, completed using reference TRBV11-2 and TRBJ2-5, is EAGVAQSPRYKIIEKRQSVAFWCNPISGHATLYWYQQILGQGPKLLIQFQNNGVVDDSQLPKDRFSAERLKGVDSTLKIQPAKLEDSAVYLCASSLNQGGAAQETQYFGPGTRLLVL.

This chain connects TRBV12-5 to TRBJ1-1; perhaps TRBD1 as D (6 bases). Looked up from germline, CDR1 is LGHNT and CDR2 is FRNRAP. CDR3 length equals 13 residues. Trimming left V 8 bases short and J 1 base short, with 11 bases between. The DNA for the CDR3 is TGTGCTAGTACAGGGAGTTGGAACACTGAAGCTTTCTTT. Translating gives CASTGSWNTEAFF.

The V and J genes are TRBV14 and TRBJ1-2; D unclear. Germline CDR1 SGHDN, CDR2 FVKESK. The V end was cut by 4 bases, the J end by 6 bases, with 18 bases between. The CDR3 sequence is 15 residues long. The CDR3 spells CASSPRTIRFDGYTF. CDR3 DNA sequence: TGTGCCAGCAGCCCCCGGACCATAAGATTTGATGGCTACACCTTC. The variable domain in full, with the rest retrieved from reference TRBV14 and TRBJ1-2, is EAGVTQFPSHSVIEKGQTVTLRCDPISGHDNLYWYRRVMGKEIKFLLHFVKESKQDESGMPNNRFLAERTGGTYSTLKVQPAELEDSGVYFCASSPRTIRFDGYTFGSGTRLTVV.

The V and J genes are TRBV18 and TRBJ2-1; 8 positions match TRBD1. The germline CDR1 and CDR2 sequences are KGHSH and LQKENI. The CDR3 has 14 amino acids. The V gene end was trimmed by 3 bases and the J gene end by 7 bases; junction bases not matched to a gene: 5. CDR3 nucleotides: TGTGCCAGCTCACCCGGACAGGGACGGAATGAGCAGTTCTTC. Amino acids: CASSPGQGRNEQFF.

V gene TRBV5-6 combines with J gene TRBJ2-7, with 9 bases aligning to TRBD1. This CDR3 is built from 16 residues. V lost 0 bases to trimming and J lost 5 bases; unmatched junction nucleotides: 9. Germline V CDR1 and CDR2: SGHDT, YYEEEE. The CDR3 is CASSLGSGTGSHEQYV. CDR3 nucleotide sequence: TGTGCCAGCAGCTTGGGTTCCGGGACAGGGTCCCACGAGCAGTACGTC.

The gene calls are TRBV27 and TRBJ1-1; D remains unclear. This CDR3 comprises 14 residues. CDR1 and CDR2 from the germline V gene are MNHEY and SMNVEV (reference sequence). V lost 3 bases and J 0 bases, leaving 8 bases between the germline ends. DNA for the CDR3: TGTGCCAGCAGTTTGGCTGGGATGAACACTGAAGCTTTCTTT. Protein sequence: CASSLAGMNTEAFF.

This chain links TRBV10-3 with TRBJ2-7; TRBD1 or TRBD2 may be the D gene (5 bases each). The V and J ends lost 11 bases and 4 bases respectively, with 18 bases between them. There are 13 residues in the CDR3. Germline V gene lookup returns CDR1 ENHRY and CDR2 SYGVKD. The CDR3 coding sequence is TGTGCCGCCCACGGGGACCAATTGTACGAGCAGTACTTC. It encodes CAAHGDQLYEQYF.

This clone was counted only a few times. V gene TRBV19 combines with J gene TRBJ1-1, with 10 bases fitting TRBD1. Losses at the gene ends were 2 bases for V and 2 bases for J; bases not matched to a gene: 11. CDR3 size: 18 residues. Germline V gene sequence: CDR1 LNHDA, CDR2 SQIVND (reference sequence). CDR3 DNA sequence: TGTGCCAGTAGTATATACCGGGACAGGGGTGTTAGAAACACTGAAGCTTTCTTT. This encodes CASSIYRDRGVRNTEAFF.

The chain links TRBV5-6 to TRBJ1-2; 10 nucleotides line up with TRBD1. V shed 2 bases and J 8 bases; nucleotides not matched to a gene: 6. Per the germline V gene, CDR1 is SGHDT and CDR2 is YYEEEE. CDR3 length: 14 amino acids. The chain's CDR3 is CASSFGDRGAGYTF. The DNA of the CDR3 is TGTGCCAGCAGCTTTGGGGACAGGGGCGCGGGCTACACCTTC. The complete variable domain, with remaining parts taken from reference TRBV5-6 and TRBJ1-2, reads DAGVTQSPTHLIKTRGQQVTLRCSPKSGHDTVSWYQQALGQGPQFIFQYYEEEERQRGNFPDRFSGHQFPNYSSELNVNALLLGDSALYLCASSFGDRGAGYTFGSGTRLTVV.

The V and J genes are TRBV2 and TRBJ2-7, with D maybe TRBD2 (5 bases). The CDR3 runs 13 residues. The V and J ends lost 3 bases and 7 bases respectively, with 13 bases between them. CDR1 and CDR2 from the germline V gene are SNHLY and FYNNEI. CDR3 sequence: CASSERAGGEQYV. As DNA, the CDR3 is TGTGCCAGCAGTGAGAGGGCAGGTGGGGAGCAGTACGTC.